The 6 T cell receptor beta chains below come from one sample, sequenced in a study of blood T cell repertoires in COVID-19 (dated by TCRdb to about 2020). The library was made by the immunoSEQ multiplex PCR assay. The table comes from immuneACCESS by way of TCRdb, which keeps in-frame sequences with V and J called. Part of the clones is missing from these tables; in studies checked, under half for an unresolved V gene and the rest for unknown reasons. The table for this sample lists 200,000 to 300,000 clones; roughly 83% of them were counted only once. The ten biggest clones cover 25% to 35% of the sample. The sequenced material came from peripheral blood. Receptor source: a man aged 35 to 55 with acute or convalescent COVID-19.

This clone came up a few times. The rearrangement joins TRBV2 to TRBJ2-2, with 7 bases that match TRBD2. The CDR3 length is 15 residues. CDR1 SNHLY and CDR2 FYNNEI come from the germline V gene. The V and J ends lost 6 bases and 1 base, in that order; junction bases with no gene match: 5. CDR3 protein: CASRYLAENTGELFF. The CDR3 coding sequence is TGTGCCAGCAGATACCTAGCGGAGAACACCGGGGAGCTGTTTTTT.

The V and J genes are TRBV29-1 and TRBJ1-2; 9 bases map to TRBD1. The germline CDR1 and CDR2 sequences are SQVTM and ANQGSEA. V shed 0 bases and J 7 bases; nucleotides not matched to a gene: 3. This CDR3 has 13 amino acids. CDR3 DNA sequence: TGCAGCGTTGAAGACGGACAGGGGAGTGGCTACACCTTC. Amino acids: CSVEDGQGSGYTF.

V gene TRBV29-1 combines with J gene TRBJ1-1; D is possibly TRBD1 (5 bases). Per germline, CDR1 SQVTM and CDR2 ANQGSEA. The CDR3 extends over 13 amino acids. Trimming shortened V by 5 bases and J by 4 bases, and 14 bases separated the two germline ends. The CDR3 bases are TGCAGCGTTCTGGGACCGGGGGGCACTGAAGCTTTCTTT. Residues: CSVLGPGGTEAFF.

V is TRBV5-5 and J is TRBJ1-5; TRBD1 is a possible D gene (5 bases). The V end lost 4 bases, the J end lost 2 bases, and 16 bases lay between the germline ends. The CDR3 is 16 amino acids. From germline, CDR1 is SGHKS and CDR2 YYEKEE (reference sequence). The CDR3 DNA follows: TGTGCCAGCAGCCCCCGGGCGGGGGTGGGCAATCAGCCCCAGCATTTT. Protein: CASSPRAGVGNQPQHF.

The V and J genes are TRBV19 and TRBJ1-5, with 9 bases lining up with TRBD1. This CDR3 is built from 15 residues. Germline V lookup: CDR1 LNHDA, CDR2 SQIVND (reference sequence). V lost 6 bases to trimming and J lost 6 bases; unmatched junction nucleotides: 9. DNA of the CDR3: TGTGCCAGTAGCGCACAGGGGGCCGGTGTTCAGCCCCAGCATTTT. Encoded protein: CASSAQGAGVQPQHF.

The V gene is TRBV6-5, the J gene TRBJ2-7; a weak D match, TRBD2 (6 bases). Germline assignment: CDR1 MNHEY and CDR2 SVGAGI. CDR3 length equals 14 residues. V was pared by 5 bases and J by 3 bases, with 14 bases between. As DNA, the CDR3 is TGTGCCAGCAGTCGACTAGTACGTGACTACGAGCAGTACTTC. The encoded protein is CASSRLVRDYEQYF.